A selection of T cell receptor beta chains follows, all from one sample in a study of cytomegalovirus exposure and HLA in healthy donors. Sequenced by immunoSEQ multiplex PCR; TCRdb stores in-frame clones only, minus some. The sample lists 200,000 or so clones, roughly 80% occurring once. Specimen: PBMCs. All receptors derive from a middle-aged man in good health and CMV-seronegative. Each CDR3 is given with its conserved first and last residue. The D gene is left open where the match is weak. Only part of the rows carry a size: once, few, many, or a class if the clone is expanded.

v_gene: TRBV7-9
abundance: once
j_gene: TRBJ2-1
d_gene: -
CDR3aa: CASSLEVLGAQRNEQFF
CDR3nt: TGTGCCAGCAGCTTAGAGGTTTTAGGGGCCCAGAGGAATGAGCAGTTCTTC

v_gene: TRBV29-1
abundance: once
j_gene: TRBJ2-7
d_gene: TRBD1
CDR3aa: CSVQSDRGYEQYF
CDR3nt: TGCAGCGTTCAATCGGACAGGGGCTACGAGCAGTACTTC

v_gene: TRBV15
abundance: -
j_gene: TRBJ2-7
d_gene: -
CDR3aa: CATSREATASYEQYF
CDR3nt: TGTGCCACCAGCAGAGAAGCGACTGCGTCCTACGAGCAGTACTTC

v_gene: TRBV18
abundance: once
j_gene: TRBJ1-6
d_gene: -
CDR3aa: CASSPGLGSLTPLHF
CDR3nt: TGTGCCAGCTCACCTGGTCTAGGGAGTCTTACACCCCTCCACTTT

v_gene: TRBV11-2
abundance: -
j_gene: TRBJ1-1
d_gene: -
CDR3aa: CASSQRGGFRNTEAFF
CDR3nt: TGTGCCAGCAGCCAGAGAGGAGGGTTCAGGAACACTGAAGCTTTCTTT

v_gene: TRBV4-2
abundance: -
j_gene: TRBJ2-1
d_gene: TRBD2
CDR3aa: CASSLSSGANNNEQFF
CDR3nt: TGTGCCAGCAGCCTTTCTAGCGGGGCAAATAACAATGAGCAGTTCTTC

v_gene: TRBV6-5
abundance: -
j_gene: TRBJ2-6
d_gene: -
CDR3aa: CASSYSFLSGASVLTF
CDR3nt: TGTGCCAGCAGTTACTCTTTCCTCTCTGGGGCCAGCGTCCTGACTTTC

v_gene: TRBV5-6
abundance: -
j_gene: TRBJ2-7
d_gene: TRBD1
CDR3aa: CASSYRGTGYEQYF
CDR3nt: TGTGCCAGCAGCTACAGGGGGACAGGATACGAGCAGTACTTC

v_gene: TRBV7-2
abundance: -
j_gene: TRBJ1-1
d_gene: -
CDR3aa: CASSPGHSNTEAFF
CDR3nt: TGTGCCAGCAGCCCGGGACACTCGAACACTGAAGCTTTCTTT

v_gene: TRBV7-8
abundance: -
j_gene: TRBJ1-5
d_gene: -
CDR3aa: CASSLDSPYSNQPQHF
CDR3nt: TGTGCCAGCAGCTTGGACAGTCCCTATAGCAATCAGCCCCAGCATTTT

v_gene: TRBV19
abundance: -
j_gene: TRBJ1-1
d_gene: -
CDR3aa: CASSFRQAEGSKAFF
CDR3nt: TGTGCCAGTAGTTTTCGACAGGCCGAGGGGAGTAAAGCTTTCTTT

v_gene: TRBV30
abundance: -
j_gene: TRBJ1-2
d_gene: -
CDR3aa: CAWRRVSYGYTF
CDR3nt: TGTGCCTGGAGGCGGGTGAGCTATGGCTACACCTTC

v_gene: TRBV19
abundance: -
j_gene: TRBJ2-2
d_gene: TRBD1
CDR3aa: CASIQGGYPTGELFF
CDR3nt: TGTGCCAGTATCCAAGGGGGCTACCCCACCGGGGAGCTGTTTTTT

v_gene: TRBV30
abundance: -
j_gene: TRBJ2-2
d_gene: -
CDR3aa: CAWSGQSTGELFF
CDR3nt: TGTGCCTGGAGTGGACAAAGCACCGGGGAGCTGTTTTTT

v_gene: TRBV5-1
abundance: -
j_gene: TRBJ2-6
d_gene: TRBD1
CDR3aa: CASSGIRQGARSGANVLTF
CDR3nt: TGCGCCAGCAGCGGGATTCGACAGGGGGCGCGGTCCGGGGCCAACGTCCTGACTTTC

v_gene: TRBV2
abundance: -
j_gene: TRBJ2-7
d_gene: -
CDR3aa: CASSDYSEQYF
CDR3nt: TGTGCCAGCAGTGATTACTCCGAGCAGTACTTC

v_gene: TRBV27
abundance: -
j_gene: TRBJ1-6
d_gene: -
CDR3aa: CASGAGTGGSPLHF
CDR3nt: TGTGCCAGCGGGGCGGGGACGGGAGGCTCACCCCTCCACTTT